This is a list of T cell receptor beta chains from one sample in a study of T cell responses to AZD1222 COVID-19 vaccine. Sequencing was performed with immunoSEQ multiplex PCR; in TCRdb, only in-frame clones are kept and a portion is missing. The sample consists of 150,000 or so clones, around 86% of them appearing once. The source material was peripheral blood, sampled on day 0 of AZD1222 vaccination. The receptors originated from an adult in good health. Each CDR3 is given with its conserved first and last residue. Each record gives: J gene, D gene, clone size, V gene, CDR3 protein, CDR3 DNA. A D gene is named only where the DNA matches it firmly. Not all rows give a size; the values are once, few, many and, for expanded clones, a class.

j_call: TRBJ1-6; d_call: .; clone_size: .; v_call: TRBV6-5; cdr3_aa: CASSQGGNNSPLHF; cdr3_nt: TGTGCCAGCTCACAGGGCGGGAATAATTCACCCCTCCACTTT
j_call: TRBJ2-7; d_call: TRBD1; clone_size: .; v_call: TRBV28; cdr3_aa: CASSSPGTGGFYEQYF; cdr3_nt: TGTGCCAGCAGTTCTCCCGGGACAGGGGGATTCTACGAGCAGTACTTC
j_call: TRBJ1-5; d_call: .; clone_size: .; v_call: TRBV27; cdr3_aa: CASSPHQRYQPQHF; cdr3_nt: TGTGCCAGCAGTCCCCACCAAAGATATCAGCCCCAGCATTTT
j_call: TRBJ2-5; d_call: .; clone_size: .; v_call: TRBV7-8; cdr3_aa: CASSPAGRQETQYF; cdr3_nt: TGTGCCAGCAGCCCCGCCGGGCGCCAAGAGACCCAGTACTTC
j_call: TRBJ1-2; d_call: TRBD1; clone_size: few; v_call: TRBV7-6; cdr3_aa: CASSQTGRDYGYTF; cdr3_nt: TGTGCCAGCAGCCAGACAGGGCGGGACTATGGCTACACCTTC
j_call: TRBJ2-7; d_call: TRBD1; clone_size: .; v_call: TRBV28; cdr3_aa: CASRTSDRGNEQYF; cdr3_nt: TGTGCCAGCAGAACCAGTGACAGGGGGAACGAGCAGTACTTC
j_call: TRBJ2-1; d_call: .; clone_size: .; v_call: TRBV2; cdr3_aa: CASLSPYGNEQFF; cdr3_nt: TGTGCCTCCCTATCCCCCTACGGCAATGAGCAGTTCTTC
j_call: TRBJ1-1; d_call: .; clone_size: .; v_call: TRBV11-2; cdr3_aa: CASSLEPLHGGTNTEAFF; cdr3_nt: TGTGCCAGCAGCTTAGAACCCCTTCACGGGGGGACCAACACTGAAGCTTTCTTT
j_call: TRBJ1-1; d_call: TRBD1; clone_size: .; v_call: TRBV5-1; cdr3_aa: CASSKQGAGTEAFF; cdr3_nt: TGCGCCAGCAGCAAACAGGGGGCCGGGACTGAAGCTTTCTTT
j_call: TRBJ1-2; d_call: .; clone_size: few; v_call: TRBV14; cdr3_aa: CASSRDGYYGYTF; cdr3_nt: TGTGCCAGCAGCCGGGACGGGTACTATGGCTACACCTTC
j_call: TRBJ2-7; d_call: .; clone_size: .; v_call: TRBV9; cdr3_aa: CASSVDGVSSYEQYF; cdr3_nt: TGTGCCAGCAGCGTAGACGGAGTTAGCTCCTACGAGCAGTACTTC
j_call: TRBJ2-3; d_call: .; clone_size: .; v_call: TRBV27; cdr3_aa: CASTTSGTTGPPSTDTQYF; cdr3_nt: TGTGCCAGCACCACGTCAGGAACAACGGGACCTCCTAGCACAGATACGCAGTATTTT
j_call: TRBJ2-7; d_call: TRBD1; clone_size: once; v_call: TRBV6-2/TRBV6-3; cdr3_aa: CASSSTGTALDEQYF; cdr3_nt: TGTGCCAGCAGTTCAACCGGGACAGCCCTCGACGAGCAGTACTTC
j_call: TRBJ1-2; d_call: TRBD1; clone_size: .; v_call: TRBV7-2; cdr3_aa: CASSTQGGGQGGGYTF; cdr3_nt: TGTGCCAGCAGCACCCAAGGGGGGGGACAGGGTGGTGGCTACACCTTC
j_call: TRBJ1-2; d_call: .; clone_size: .; v_call: TRBV28; cdr3_aa: CASSFRTYGYTF; cdr3_nt: TGTGCCAGCAGTTTCCGGACCTATGGCTACACCTTC
j_call: TRBJ1-5; d_call: TRBD1; clone_size: .; v_call: TRBV18; cdr3_aa: CASSRAGTGSNQPQHF; cdr3_nt: TGTGCCAGCTCTCGAGCCGGGACAGGGAGCAATCAGCCCCAGCATTTT
j_call: TRBJ2-7; d_call: TRBD1; clone_size: .; v_call: TRBV5-4; cdr3_aa: CASSSPFDFVGQSYEQYF; cdr3_nt: TGTGCCAGCAGCTCCCCATTCGATTTCGTGGGACAGTCCTACGAGCAGTACTTC
j_call: TRBJ1-5; d_call: .; clone_size: .; v_call: TRBV28; cdr3_aa: CASSPQGTWQPQHF; cdr3_nt: TGTGCCAGCAGCCCTCAGGGGACGTGGCAGCCCCAGCATTTT
j_call: TRBJ1-6; d_call: .; clone_size: .; v_call: TRBV14; cdr3_aa: CASSHTGLYNSPLHF; cdr3_nt: TGTGCCAGCAGCCACACGGGACTTTATAATTCACCCCTCCACTTT
j_call: TRBJ1-1; d_call: .; clone_size: .; v_call: TRBV2; cdr3_aa: CASSVARGTEAFF; cdr3_nt: TGTGCCAGCAGTGTAGCCAGGGGAACTGAAGCTTTCTTT
j_call: TRBJ1-5; d_call: TRBD1; clone_size: .; v_call: TRBV10-3; cdr3_aa: CAISRDSLDQPQHF; cdr3_nt: TGTGCCATCAGCAGGGACAGCCTTGATCAGCCCCAGCATTTT
j_call: TRBJ2-6; d_call: .; clone_size: .; v_call: TRBV2; cdr3_aa: CASTQRGSRSGANVLTF; cdr3_nt: TGTGCCAGCACTCAGAGGGGGTCGCGGTCTGGGGCCAACGTCCTGACTTTC
j_call: TRBJ1-2; d_call: .; clone_size: .; v_call: TRBV28; cdr3_aa: CASQMVSHGYTF; cdr3_nt: TGTGCCAGCCAGATGGTGAGCCATGGCTACACCTTC
j_call: TRBJ2-5; d_call: .; clone_size: .; v_call: TRBV7-9; cdr3_aa: CASSPPGAETQYF; cdr3_nt: TGTGCCAGCAGCCCCCCAGGGGCCGAGACCCAGTACTTC
j_call: TRBJ2-7; d_call: TRBD2; clone_size: few; v_call: TRBV14; cdr3_aa: CASSQRRLLAGVPSSYEQYF; cdr3_nt: TGTGCCAGCAGCCAGCGCCGCTTACTAGCGGGGGTTCCAAGCTCCTACGAGCAGTACTTC
j_call: TRBJ2-3; d_call: .; clone_size: .; v_call: TRBV29-1; cdr3_aa: CSVNAGGSTDTQYF; cdr3_nt: TGCAGCGTTAACGCCGGGGGAAGCACAGATACGCAGTATTTT
j_call: TRBJ2-7; d_call: .; clone_size: once; v_call: TRBV10-2; cdr3_aa: CASSELQGPYEQYF; cdr3_nt: TGCGCCAGCAGTGAGTTACAGGGACCCTACGAGCAGTACTTC
j_call: TRBJ2-7; d_call: TRBD2; clone_size: once; v_call: TRBV11-2; cdr3_aa: CASSRTSGYEQYF; cdr3_nt: TGTGCCAGCAGCCGGACTAGCGGCTACGAGCAGTACTTC
j_call: TRBJ2-3; d_call: TRBD2; clone_size: .; v_call: TRBV9; cdr3_aa: CASSTGTSSTDTQYF; cdr3_nt: TGTGCCAGCAGCACGGGGACTAGTAGCACAGATACGCAGTATTTT
j_call: TRBJ1-1; d_call: .; clone_size: .; v_call: TRBV7-9; cdr3_aa: CASSLDDWADTEAFF; cdr3_nt: TGTGCCAGCAGCCTTGATGACTGGGCCGACACTGAAGCTTTCTTT